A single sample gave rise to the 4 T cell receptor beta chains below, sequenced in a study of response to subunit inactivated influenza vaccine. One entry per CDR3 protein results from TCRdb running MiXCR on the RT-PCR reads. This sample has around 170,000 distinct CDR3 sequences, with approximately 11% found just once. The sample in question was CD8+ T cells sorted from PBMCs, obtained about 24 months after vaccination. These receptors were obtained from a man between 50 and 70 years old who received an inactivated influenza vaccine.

The CDR3 here is CASSLETGGTGELFF. As DNA, the CDR3 is TGTGCCAGCAGCTTAGAGACAGGGGGCACCGGGGAGCTGTTTTTT. This chain joins TRBV7-9 and TRBJ2-2; 9 nucleotides agree with TRBD1. Unmatched junction bases numbered 1, after V lost 1 base and J lost 4 bases. Looked up from germline, CDR1 is SEHNR and CDR2 is FQNEAQ (reference sequence). The CDR3 runs to 15 residues.

CDR3 coding DNA: TGTGCCAGTAACCCCCAAGGAGGGGGCACTGAAGCTTTCTTT. It is translated as CASNPQGGGTEAFF. The J gene is TRBJ1-1, the V gene TRBV19, with TRBD1 as a possible D gene (6 bases). Trimming removed 7 bases from V and 4 bases from J, with 16 bases in between. In germline, CDR1 is LNHDA, CDR2 SQIVND (reference sequence). The CDR3 is 14 residues long.

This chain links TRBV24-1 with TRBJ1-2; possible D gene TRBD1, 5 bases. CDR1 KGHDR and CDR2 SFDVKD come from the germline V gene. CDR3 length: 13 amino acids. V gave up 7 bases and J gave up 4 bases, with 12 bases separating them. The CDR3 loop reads CATSEGTGYGYTF. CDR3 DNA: TGTGCCACCAGCGAGGGGACCGGCTATGGCTACACCTTC.

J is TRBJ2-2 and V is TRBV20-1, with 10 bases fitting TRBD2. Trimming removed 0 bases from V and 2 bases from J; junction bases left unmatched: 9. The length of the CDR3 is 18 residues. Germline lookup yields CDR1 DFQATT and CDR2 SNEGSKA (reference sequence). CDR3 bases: TGCAGTGCTAGAGATATTCGCCTAGCGGGGGAAAACACCGGGGAGCTGTTTTTT. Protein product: CSARDIRLAGENTGELFF.